This note documents a single TCR beta chain sequence. This clonotype was seen more than once but under ten times. Its binding antigen is unknown. No base quality information exists; no much larger clone differs at one position. The data were obtained in a study of T cells in Graves' hyperthyroidism and ophthalmopathy (dated by TCRdb to between 2019 and 2020). Regarding the complete study: Peripheral blood was collected at initial diagnosis, before any treatment. To identify TCR V-J signatures that set the groups apart, the researchers used a discovery cohort of roughly 100 patients, made up of 40 to 45 with Graves' ophthalmopathy and some 55 with stable Graves' hyperthyroidism. Prospective prediction of ophthalmopathy was tested in an independent validation cohort of 18 to 20 hyperthyroidism patients and 17 patients who later progressed to ophthalmopathy. For training and testing, the 95 to 100 patients in the discovery cohort were randomly divided in a 7:3 ratio. In addition, the study compared T-cell repertoires in thyroid tissue and in blood from roughly 6 Graves' hyperthyroidism patients. After sampling, hyperthyroidism patients received methimazole starting at 30 mg daily, and ophthalmopathy patients received high-dose intravenous methylprednisolone. According to the paper, TCR Vbeta CDR3 sequencing was carried out on about 140 peripheral blood samples, which came from under 50 ophthalmopathy, approximately 78 hyperthyroidism and some 17 progressor patients. Study-wide findings and limitations: Most expanded thyroid clonotypes (frequency above 0.001) were also found in blood, which suggests that blood repertoires may mirror thyroid immune responses. During validation, the model predicted progression to ophthalmopathy a median of around 6 months ahead of onset, with around 71% sensitivity and 72.22% specificity. No statistical method was used to fix the sample size in advance, and group allocation was not hidden from the investigators. Ophthalmopathy was separated from stable hyperthyroidism by a 13 V-J signature model, with approximately 89% sensitivity and 81% to 82% specificity obtained in cross-validation and 80%/75% obtained in testing.

The CDR3 holds 14 amino acids from the cysteine to the phenylalanine. Only the CDR3 portion is preserved as DNA: 42 bases, with reading frame beginning at the first base. Trimming removed 7 bases from V and 0 bases from J, leaving 12 bases between the germline ends. CDR1 and CDR2 (SNHLY, FYNNEI) derive from the germline V gene. The TCR beta CDR3 regions were amplified from RNA transcripts. A first-round RT-PCR of the TCR CDR3 used the HTBI primer set with the Qiagen OneStep RT-PCR kit. Libraries were constructed in a second round of multiplex PCR, after which size selection and purification were carried out. The libraries were sequenced on an Illumina HiSeq2000 using paired-end 100 bp reads. As for how the authors treated the data: SOAPnuke was used to process the raw data, removing reads that contained adapters or uncalled bases, had a mean Phred below 15, or lacked an exact match to the constant primer or identifier. High-quality paired reads were merged using COPE v1.2.5, and each unique nucleotide sequence was defined as a clonotype. Clonotypes were aligned to IMGT TRBV, TRBD and TRBJ reference segments using MiTCR v1.1. The analysis included only V-J combinations with a frequency above 0.0001, which together covered around 99% of the repertoires. A TCS score was defined as the ratio of F50 (clonal expansion) to E x V (chaos), with BLOSUM62-based TCRdist applied between CDR3 peptides within each V-J. Welch's t-statistics and random forest reduced just over 500 V-J features to 13, which were used in a naive Bayes classifier (R e1071). TCRdb handled the public reads itself, with Q25 trimming in fastp and clone calling in MiXCR, and kept productive beta chains. For every CDR3 protein sequence, its rows merge into one entry that carries the most common genes and DNA. In this record, the V and J calls reflect TCRdb's handling and not the investigators' own analysis. The table for this sample lists roughly 740,000 distinct CDR3 sequences; 16% of them were counted only once. In total, the top ten clones hold around 8% of the sample.

Stable Graves' hyperthyroidism was defined as no progression to ophthalmopathy during 18 months of follow-up. The hyperthyroidism patients were between 18 and 65 years old and newly diagnosed, with a disease duration of less than 2 months. The study excluded patients with uncontrolled infections, other autoimmune diseases, pregnancy or lactation. Diagnoses were based on clinical symptoms, serum thyroxine and TRAb, thyroid ultrasound and orbital computed tomography. PBMCs were isolated from approximately 10 ml of fresh peripheral blood by Ficoll-Paque density gradient centrifugation. Total RNA was extracted with Trizol reagent, and quality was checked on an Agilent 2100 Bioanalyzer.

The origin of this receptor is a young man with Graves' hyperthyroidism. The sequenced material came from blood. This sequence uses TRBV2 and TRBJ1-2; a tentative D call is TRBD1 (5 bases match). The DNA sequence is given as TGTGCCAGCACCAAAAGGGGAACTAACTATGGCTACACCTTC. Its protein is CASTKRGTNYGYTF.